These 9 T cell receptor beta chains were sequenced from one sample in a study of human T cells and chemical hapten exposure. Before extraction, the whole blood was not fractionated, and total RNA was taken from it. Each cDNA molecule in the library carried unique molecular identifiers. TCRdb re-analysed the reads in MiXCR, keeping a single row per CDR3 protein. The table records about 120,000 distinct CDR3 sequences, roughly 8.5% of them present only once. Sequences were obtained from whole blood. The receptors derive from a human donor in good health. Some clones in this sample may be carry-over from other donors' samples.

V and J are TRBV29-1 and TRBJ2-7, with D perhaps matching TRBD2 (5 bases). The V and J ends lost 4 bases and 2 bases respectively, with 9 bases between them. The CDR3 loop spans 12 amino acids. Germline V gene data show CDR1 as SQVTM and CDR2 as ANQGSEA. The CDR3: CSVVGEPYEQYF. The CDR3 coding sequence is TGCAGCGTTGTCGGGGAGCCCTACGAGCAGTACTTC.

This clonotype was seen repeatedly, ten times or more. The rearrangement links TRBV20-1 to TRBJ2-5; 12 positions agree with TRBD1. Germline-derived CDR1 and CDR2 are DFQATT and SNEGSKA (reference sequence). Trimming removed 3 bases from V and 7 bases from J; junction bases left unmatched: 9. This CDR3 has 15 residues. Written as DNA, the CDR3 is TGCAGTGCTAGTCCCGGGACAGGGGGCGGAGGGACCCAGTACTTC. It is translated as CSASPGTGGGGTQYF.

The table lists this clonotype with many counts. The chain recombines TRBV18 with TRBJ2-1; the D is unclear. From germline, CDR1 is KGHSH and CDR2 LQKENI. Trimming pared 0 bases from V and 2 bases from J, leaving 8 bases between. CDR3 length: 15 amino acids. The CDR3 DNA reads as TGTGCCAGCTCACCACCCGAGAGGACCTACAATGAGCAGTTCTTC. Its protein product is CASSPPERTYNEQFF.

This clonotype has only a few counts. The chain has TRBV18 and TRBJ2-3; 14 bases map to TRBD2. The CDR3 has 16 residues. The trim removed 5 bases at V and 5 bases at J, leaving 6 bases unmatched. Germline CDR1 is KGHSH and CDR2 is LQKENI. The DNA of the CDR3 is TGTGCCAGCTCATCCAGACTAGCGGGAGGGCAAGATACGCAGTATTTT. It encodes CASSSRLAGGQDTQYF.

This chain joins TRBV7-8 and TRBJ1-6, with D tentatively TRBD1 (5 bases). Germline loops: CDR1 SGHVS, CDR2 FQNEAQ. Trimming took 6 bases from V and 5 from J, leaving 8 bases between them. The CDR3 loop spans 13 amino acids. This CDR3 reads CASSSQDNSPLHF. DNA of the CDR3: TGTGCCAGCAGTTCACAGGATAATTCACCCCTCCACTTT.

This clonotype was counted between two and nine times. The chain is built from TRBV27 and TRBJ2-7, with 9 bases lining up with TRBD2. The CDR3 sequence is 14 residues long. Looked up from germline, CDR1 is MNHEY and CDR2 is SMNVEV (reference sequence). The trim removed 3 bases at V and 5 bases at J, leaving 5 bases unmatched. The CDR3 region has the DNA TGTGCCAGCAGTTTGCGGCGGGGGGGCAACGAGCAGTACTTC. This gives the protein CASSLRRGGNEQYF.

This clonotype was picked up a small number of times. This CDR3 is CASSRDRRQETQYF. The CDR3 DNA reads as TGTGCCAGTAGCCGGGACAGGCGTCAAGAGACCCAGTACTTC. J is TRBJ2-5 and V is TRBV19; 8 nucleotides align to TRBD1. The CDR3 sequence is 14 residues long. The germline V gene encodes CDR1 LNHDA and CDR2 SQIVND (reference sequence). The V and J ends lost 6 bases and 2 bases, in that order; junction bases with no gene match: 5.

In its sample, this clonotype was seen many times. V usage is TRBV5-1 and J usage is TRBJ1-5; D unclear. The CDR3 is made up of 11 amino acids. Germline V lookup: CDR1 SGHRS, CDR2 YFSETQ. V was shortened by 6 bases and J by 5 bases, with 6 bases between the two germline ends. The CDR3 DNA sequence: TGCGCCAGCAACCGGTATCAGCCCCAGCATTTT. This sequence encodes CASNRYQPQHF.

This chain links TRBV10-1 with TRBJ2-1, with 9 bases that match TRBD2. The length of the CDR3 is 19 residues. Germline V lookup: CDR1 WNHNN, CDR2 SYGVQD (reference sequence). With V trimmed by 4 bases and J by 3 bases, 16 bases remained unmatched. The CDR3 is CASSGSGLATKGYYNEQFF. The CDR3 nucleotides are TGCGCCAGCAGTGGCTCGGGACTAGCCACCAAAGGGTACTACAATGAGCAGTTCTTC.